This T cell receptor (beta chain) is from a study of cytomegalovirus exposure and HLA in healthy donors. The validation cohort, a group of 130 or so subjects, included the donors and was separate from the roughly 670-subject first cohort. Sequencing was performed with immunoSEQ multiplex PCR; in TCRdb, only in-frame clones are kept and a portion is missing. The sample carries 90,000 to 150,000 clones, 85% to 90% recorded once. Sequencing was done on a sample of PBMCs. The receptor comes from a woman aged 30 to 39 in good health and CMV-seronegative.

The CDR3 DNA is TGTGCCAGCAGTTTAGCCCCTAGTAGAGATACGCAGTATTTT. Its protein is CASSLAPSRDTQYF. The chain has TRBV27 and TRBJ2-3, with no clear D. Trimming stripped 2 bases from V and 5 bases from J, with 11 bases between. Germline V gives CDR1 MNHEY, CDR2 SMNVEV (reference sequence). CDR3 size: 14 residues.